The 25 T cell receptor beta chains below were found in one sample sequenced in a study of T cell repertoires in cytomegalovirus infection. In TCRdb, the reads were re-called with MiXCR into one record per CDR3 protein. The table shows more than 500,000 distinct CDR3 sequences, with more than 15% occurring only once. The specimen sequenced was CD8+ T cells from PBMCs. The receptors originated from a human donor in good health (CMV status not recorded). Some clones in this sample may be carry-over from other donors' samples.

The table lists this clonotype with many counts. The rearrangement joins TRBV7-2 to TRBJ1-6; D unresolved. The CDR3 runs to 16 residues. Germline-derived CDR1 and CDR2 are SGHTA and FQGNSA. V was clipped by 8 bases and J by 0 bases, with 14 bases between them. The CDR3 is CASLTPVSSYNSPLHF. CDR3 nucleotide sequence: TGTGCCAGCTTAACTCCCGTGAGCTCCTATAATTCACCCCTCCACTTT.

Here the CDR3 DNA reads TGTGCCAGCCACGATCGGGGAGCGGGGGAGAACAATGAGCAGTTCTTC. Its translation: CASHDRGAGENNEQFF. V is TRBV28 and J is TRBJ2-1; 8 bases are shared with TRBD2. Germline V lookup: CDR1 MDHEN, CDR2 SYDVKM. The CDR3 totals 16 residues. V lost 8 bases to trimming and J lost 5 bases; unmatched junction nucleotides: 14.

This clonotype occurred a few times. The CDR3 nucleotides read TGTGCCAGCAGCTTGAGCAGGGGGCATAGCTACACCTTC. Translation: CASSLSRGHSYTF. The rearrangement joins TRBV5-4 to TRBJ1-2, with 8 nucleotides matching TRBD1. V shed 1 base, J shed 9 bases, and the junction held 5 bases outside the gene matches. This CDR3 has 13 residues. Germline loops: CDR1 SGHNT, CDR2 YYREEE (reference sequence).

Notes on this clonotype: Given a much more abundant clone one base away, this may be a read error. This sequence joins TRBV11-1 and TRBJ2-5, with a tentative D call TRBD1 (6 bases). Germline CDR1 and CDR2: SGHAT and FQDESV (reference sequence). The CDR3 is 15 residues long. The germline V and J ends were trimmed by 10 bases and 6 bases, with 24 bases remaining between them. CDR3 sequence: CANTSGQGIRQTQYF. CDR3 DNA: TGTGCCAACACCTCAGGGCAGGGGATTAGGCAGACCCAGTACTTC.

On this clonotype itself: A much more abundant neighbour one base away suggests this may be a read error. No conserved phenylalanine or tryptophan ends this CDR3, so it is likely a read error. The CDR3 DNA reads TGTGCCAGCAGCCAAGATAAATCTCTAGCGAGTCTCTACAATGAGCAGTTCTTA. Translated: CASSQDKSLASLYNEQFL. J is TRBJ2-1 and V is TRBV3-1; D may be TRBD2 (6 bases). The germline gives CDR1 LGHDT, CDR2 YNNKEL (reference sequence). The length of the CDR3 is 18 residues. V lost 0 bases to trimming and J lost 3 bases, with 18 bases between them.

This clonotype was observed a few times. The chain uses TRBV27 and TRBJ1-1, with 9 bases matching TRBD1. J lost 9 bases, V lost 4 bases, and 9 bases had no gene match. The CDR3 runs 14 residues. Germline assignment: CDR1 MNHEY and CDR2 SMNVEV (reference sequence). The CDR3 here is CASSYSGQGPQAFF. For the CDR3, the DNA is TGTGCCAGCAGTTACTCTGGACAGGGGCCTCAAGCTTTCTTT.

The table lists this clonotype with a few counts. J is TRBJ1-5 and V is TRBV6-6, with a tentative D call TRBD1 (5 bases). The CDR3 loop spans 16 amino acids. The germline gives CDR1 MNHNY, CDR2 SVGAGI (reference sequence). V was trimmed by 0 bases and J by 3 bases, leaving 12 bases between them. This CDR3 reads CASSYSLRVNNQPQHF. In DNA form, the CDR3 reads TGTGCCAGCAGTTACTCTCTCAGGGTAAACAATCAGCCCCAGCATTTT.

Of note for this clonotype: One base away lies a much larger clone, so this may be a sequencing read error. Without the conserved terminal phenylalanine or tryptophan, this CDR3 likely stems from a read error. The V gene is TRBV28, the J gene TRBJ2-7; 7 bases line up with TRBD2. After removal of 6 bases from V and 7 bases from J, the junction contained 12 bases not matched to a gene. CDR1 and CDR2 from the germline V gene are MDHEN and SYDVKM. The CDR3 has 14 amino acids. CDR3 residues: CASSQLARPWEQYL. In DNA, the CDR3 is TGTGCCAGCAGCCAACTAGCGCGTCCCTGGGAGCAGTACTTA.

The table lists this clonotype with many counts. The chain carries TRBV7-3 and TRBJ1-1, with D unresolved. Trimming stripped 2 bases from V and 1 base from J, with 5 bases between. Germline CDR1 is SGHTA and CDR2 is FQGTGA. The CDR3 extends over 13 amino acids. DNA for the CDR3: TGTGCCAGCAGCTTACCTCCGAACACTGAAGCTTTCTTT. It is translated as CASSLPPNTEAFF.

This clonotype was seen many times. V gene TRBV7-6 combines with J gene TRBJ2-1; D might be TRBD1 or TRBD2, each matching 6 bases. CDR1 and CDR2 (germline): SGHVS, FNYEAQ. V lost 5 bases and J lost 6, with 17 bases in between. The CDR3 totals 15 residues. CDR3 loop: CASSLLGGGTNEQFF. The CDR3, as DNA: TGTGCCAGCAGCCTCCTAGGAGGGGGGACCAATGAGCAGTTCTTC.

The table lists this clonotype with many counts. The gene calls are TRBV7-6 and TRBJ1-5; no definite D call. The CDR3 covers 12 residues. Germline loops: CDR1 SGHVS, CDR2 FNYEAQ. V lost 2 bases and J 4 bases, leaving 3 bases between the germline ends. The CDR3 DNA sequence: TGTGCCAGCAGCTTATATAATCAGCCCCAGCATTTT. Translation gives CASSLYNQPQHF.

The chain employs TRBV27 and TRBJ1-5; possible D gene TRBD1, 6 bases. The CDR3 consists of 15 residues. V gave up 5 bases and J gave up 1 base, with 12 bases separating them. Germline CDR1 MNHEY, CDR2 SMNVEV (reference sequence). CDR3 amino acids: CASSEQGWSNQPQHF. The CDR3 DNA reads TGTGCCAGCAGTGAACAGGGTTGGAGCAATCAGCCCCAGCATTTT.

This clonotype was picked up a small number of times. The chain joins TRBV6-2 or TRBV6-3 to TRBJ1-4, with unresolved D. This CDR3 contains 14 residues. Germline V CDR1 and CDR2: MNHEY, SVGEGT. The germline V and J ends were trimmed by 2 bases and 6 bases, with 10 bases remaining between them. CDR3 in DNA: TGTGCCAGCAGTTACCTGCGGGAGGATGAAAAACTGTTTTTT. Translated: CASSYLREDEKLFF.

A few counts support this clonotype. This CDR3 is CSAARSSSYNEQFF. CDR3 DNA sequence: TGCAGTGCAGCGCGGTCGAGCTCCTACAATGAGCAGTTCTTC. This rearrangement joins TRBV20-1 to TRBJ2-1; no definite D call. V lost 6 bases and J lost 0, with 12 bases in between. This CDR3 is 14 amino acids long. From germline, CDR1 is DFQATT and CDR2 SNEGSKA (reference sequence).

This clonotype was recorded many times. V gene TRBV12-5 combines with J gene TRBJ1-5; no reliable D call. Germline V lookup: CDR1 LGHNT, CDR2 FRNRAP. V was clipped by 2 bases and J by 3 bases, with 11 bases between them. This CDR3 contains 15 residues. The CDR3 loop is CASGLRSESNQPQHF. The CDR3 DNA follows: TGTGCTAGTGGTTTGAGGTCGGAGTCCAATCAGCCCCAGCATTTT.

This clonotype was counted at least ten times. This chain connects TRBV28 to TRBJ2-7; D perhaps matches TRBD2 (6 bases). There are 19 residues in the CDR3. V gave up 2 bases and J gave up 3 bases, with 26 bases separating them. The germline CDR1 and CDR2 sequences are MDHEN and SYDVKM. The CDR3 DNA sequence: TGTGCCAGCAGTTTAAGACTAGGAAGGTCCGCCTTGAATATCTACGAGCAGTACTTC. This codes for CASSLRLGRSALNIYEQYF.

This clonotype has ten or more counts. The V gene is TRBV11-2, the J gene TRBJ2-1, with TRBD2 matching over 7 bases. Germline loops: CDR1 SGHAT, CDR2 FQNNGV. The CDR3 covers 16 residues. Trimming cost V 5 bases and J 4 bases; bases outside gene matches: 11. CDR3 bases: TGTGCCAGCAGCGGCCGCCCTAGCGGAATTTACAATGAGCAGTTCTTC. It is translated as CASSGRPSGIYNEQFF.

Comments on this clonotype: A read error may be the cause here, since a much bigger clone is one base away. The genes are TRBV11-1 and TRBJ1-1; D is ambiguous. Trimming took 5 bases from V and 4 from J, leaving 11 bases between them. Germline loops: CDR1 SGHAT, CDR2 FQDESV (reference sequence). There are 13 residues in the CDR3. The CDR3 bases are TGTGCCAGCAGCCCCGACATGAGCACTGAAGCTTTCTTT. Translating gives CASSPDMSTEAFF.

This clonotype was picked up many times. In nucleotides, the CDR3 is TGTGCCAGCACCGACCTGACAGGGGGGAATCAGCCCCAGCATTTT. This gives the protein CASTDLTGGNQPQHF. V is TRBV27 and J is TRBJ1-5, with 9 bases lining up with TRBD1. The germline V gene has CDR1 MNHEY and CDR2 SMNVEV (reference sequence). The trim removed 7 bases at V and 4 bases at J, leaving 8 bases unmatched. This CDR3 contains 15 residues.

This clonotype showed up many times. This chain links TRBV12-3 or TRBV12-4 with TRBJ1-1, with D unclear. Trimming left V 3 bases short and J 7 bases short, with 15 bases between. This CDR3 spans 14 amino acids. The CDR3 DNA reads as TGTGCCAGCAGTTTCTCAGTCCCCTCAGGTGAAGCTTTCTTT. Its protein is CASSFSVPSGEAFF.

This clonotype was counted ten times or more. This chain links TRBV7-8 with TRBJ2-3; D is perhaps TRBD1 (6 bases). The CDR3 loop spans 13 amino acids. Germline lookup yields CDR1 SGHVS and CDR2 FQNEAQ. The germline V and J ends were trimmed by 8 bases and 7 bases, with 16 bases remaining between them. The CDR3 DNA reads TGTGCCAGCGGACAGACTACTCCATATACGCAGTATTTT. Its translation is CASGQTTPYTQYF.

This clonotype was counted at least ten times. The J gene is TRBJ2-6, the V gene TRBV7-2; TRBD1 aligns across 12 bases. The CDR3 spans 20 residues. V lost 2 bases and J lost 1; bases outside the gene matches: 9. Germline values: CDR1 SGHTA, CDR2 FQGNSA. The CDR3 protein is CASSLRDRGRTESGANVLTF. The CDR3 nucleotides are TGTGCCAGCAGCTTACGGGACAGGGGGCGCACAGAGTCTGGGGCCAACGTCCTGACTTTC.

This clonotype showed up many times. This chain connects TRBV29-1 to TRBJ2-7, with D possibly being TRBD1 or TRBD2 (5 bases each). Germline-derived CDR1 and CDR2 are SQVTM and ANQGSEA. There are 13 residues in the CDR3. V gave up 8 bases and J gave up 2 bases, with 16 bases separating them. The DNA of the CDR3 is TGCAGCTTCGGTACGGGGCGAACCTACGAGCAGTACTTC. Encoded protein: CSFGTGRTYEQYF.

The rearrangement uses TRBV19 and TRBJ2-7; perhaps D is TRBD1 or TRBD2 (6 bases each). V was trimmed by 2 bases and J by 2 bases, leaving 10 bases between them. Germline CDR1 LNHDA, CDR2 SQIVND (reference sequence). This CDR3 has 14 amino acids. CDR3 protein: CASSIFGGPYEQYF. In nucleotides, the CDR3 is TGTGCCAGTAGTATATTCGGGGGCCCCTACGAGCAGTACTTC.

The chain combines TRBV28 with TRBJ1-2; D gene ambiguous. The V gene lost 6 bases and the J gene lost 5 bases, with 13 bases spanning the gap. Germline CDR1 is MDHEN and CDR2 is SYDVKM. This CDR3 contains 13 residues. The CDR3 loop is CASRGYTSYGYTF. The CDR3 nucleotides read TGTGCCAGCAGGGGATACACTTCATATGGCTACACCTTC.